What follows are 23 T cell receptor beta chains derived from one specimen sequenced in a study of blood T cell repertoires in COVID-19. TCRdb's copy holds only in-frame clones and misses some; the assay was immunoSEQ multiplex PCR. The table shows tens of thousands of clones, with approximately 88% occurring only once. The specimen was peripheral blood. The source is a human donor in a cohort sampled during active COVID-19.

This chain joins TRBV7-2 and TRBJ2-7, with 7 positions matching TRBD1. With V trimmed by 1 base and J by 4 bases, 4 bases remained unmatched. Germline V gene sequence: CDR1 SGHTA, CDR2 FQGNSA. The CDR3 is made up of 14 amino acids. The CDR3 DNA follows: TGTGCCAGCAGCTTAGGACAGGGTCGGTACGAGCAGTACTTC. This gives the protein CASSLGQGRYEQYF.

The chain uses TRBV5-1 and TRBJ2-1, with 7 bases lining up with TRBD2. Germline CDR1 SGHRS, CDR2 YFSETQ. The V segment lost 3 bases and the J segment 8 bases; nucleotides outside the gene matches: 17. The CDR3 length is 17 residues. DNA of the CDR3: TGCGCCAGCAGCTCGAATGCTCTCGGGGGGAGGATGGATGAGCAGTTCTTC. This encodes CASSSNALGGRMDEQFF.

The J gene is TRBJ2-7, the V gene TRBV28, with TRBD1 identical over 9 bases. This CDR3 is 15 amino acids long. With V trimmed by 7 bases and J by 0 bases, 7 bases remained unmatched. In germline, CDR1 is MDHEN, CDR2 SYDVKM. CDR3 protein: CASTSPGQGSYEQYF. CDR3 in DNA: TGTGCCAGCACTTCCCCGGGACAGGGCTCCTACGAGCAGTACTTC.

This clone was found a few times. V and J are TRBV19 and TRBJ1-6, with a weak D call TRBD1 (5 bases). CDR3 size: 15 residues. Germline V gene data show CDR1 as LNHDA and CDR2 as SQIVND (reference sequence). The V and J ends lost 4 bases and 11 bases respectively, with 18 bases between them. This chain's CDR3 is CASSKKTDAWAPLHF. CDR3 sequence (DNA): TGTGCCAGTAGTAAAAAGACAGACGCCTGGGCACCCCTCCACTTT.

The chain carries TRBV6-4 and TRBJ2-3, with 11 bases matching TRBD1. The V segment lost 5 bases and the J segment 5 bases; nucleotides outside the gene matches: 3. The CDR3 is 14 amino acids. Looked up from germline, CDR1 is MRHNA and CDR2 is SNTAGT. CDR3 DNA sequence: TGTGCCAGCAGTAACGGGACAGGGGGAGATACGCAGTATTTT. It codes for CASSNGTGGDTQYF.

The V call is TRBV28, the J call TRBJ2-3, with TRBD2 as a possible D gene (7 bases). This CDR3 is 15 amino acids long. From germline, CDR1 is MDHEN and CDR2 SYDVKM. The V end lost 4 bases, the J end lost 1 base, and 12 bases lay between the germline ends. The CDR3 DNA reads TGTGCCAGCAGTTCCCCGGGGGGCGGCACAGATACGCAGTATTTT. Protein: CASSSPGGGTDTQYF.

The J gene is TRBJ2-1, the V gene TRBV24-1; 7 bases agree with TRBD1. Trimming at V came to 10 bases and at J to 4 bases, leaving 6 bases not matched to a gene. There are 13 residues in the CDR3. Germline lookup yields CDR1 KGHDR and CDR2 SFDVKD. The CDR3 DNA sequence: TGTGCCACTTCCGGACAGGTTTACAATGAGCAGTTCTTC. As protein: CATSGQVYNEQFF.

The V gene is TRBV6-1, the J gene TRBJ1-5; D gene uncertain. Trimming cost V 2 bases and J 4 bases, with 12 bases left between them. The CDR3 sequence is 15 residues long. Germline V CDR1 and CDR2: MNHNS, SASEGT. The CDR3 coding sequence is TGTGCCAGCAGTGAAAACACCCTAGCAAATCAGCCCCAGCATTTT. Protein sequence: CASSENTLANQPQHF.

V gene TRBV3-1 (or the pseudogene TRBV3-2) combines with J gene TRBJ1-2; 7 nucleotides line up with TRBD1. Germline-derived CDR1 and CDR2 are LGHDT and YNNKEL (reference sequence). After removal of 4 bases from V and 2 bases from J, the junction contained 7 bases not matched to a gene. This CDR3 is built from 15 residues. The CDR3 sequence: CASSRKQGTNYGYTF. In DNA form, the CDR3 reads TGTGCCAGCAGCCGCAAACAGGGGACGAACTATGGCTACACCTTC.

This clone was observed a handful of times. CDR3: CATGRGEKLFF. The CDR3, as DNA: TGTGCCACCGGCAGGGGAGAAAAACTGTTTTTT. The chain joins TRBV28 to TRBJ1-4, with D tentatively TRBD1 (6 bases). Looked up from germline, CDR1 is MDHEN and CDR2 is SYDVKM. CDR3 length: 11 residues. Trimming removed 10 bases from V and 8 bases from J, with 11 bases in between.

CDR3 bases: TGTGCCAGCAGCTTGGGTTACAGGGCTAATTCACCCCTCCACTTT. As protein: CASSLGYRANSPLHF. The rearrangement joins TRBV5-6 to TRBJ1-6, with D tentatively TRBD1 (6 bases). V shed 0 bases and J shed 6 bases, with 10 bases lying between them. The CDR3 has 15 amino acids. From germline, CDR1 is SGHDT and CDR2 YYEEEE. The full variable domain, its missing parts supplied by reference TRBV5-6 and TRBJ1-6, is DAGVTQSPTHLIKTRGQQVTLRCSPKSGHDTVSWYQQALGQGPQFIFQYYEEEERQRGNFPDRFSGHQFPNYSSELNVNALLLGDSALYLCASSLGYRANSPLHFGNGTRLTVT.

The chain is built from TRBV16 and TRBJ1-2, with 8 bases matching TRBD1. The germline V gene encodes CDR1 KGHSY and CDR2 FQNENV. The J segment lost 8 bases and the V segment lost 3 bases, leaving 5 bases of the junction unmatched. The CDR3 covers 13 residues. The CDR3, as DNA: TGTGCCAGCAGCCAGACAGGGGCGGACGGCTACACCTTC. Amino acid sequence: CASSQTGADGYTF.

A word on this clone: Germline and junction disagree at one end, which may indicate a read error. The genes are TRBV27 and TRBJ2-1; the D gene is possibly TRBD1 (5 bases). The length of the CDR3 is 17 residues. Germline CDR1 MNHEY, CDR2 SMNVEV (reference sequence). The CDR3, as DNA: TGTGCCAGCAGTTTACCATCGGACACTTACTCCAACAATGAGCAGTTCTTC. Its protein is CASSLPSDTYSNNEQFF.

The sample holds one count of this clone. V and J are TRBV29-1 and TRBJ1-2, with D perhaps TRBD1 (5 bases). The CDR3 is 14 amino acids. Germline V gene sequence: CDR1 SQVTM, CDR2 ANQGSEA. V was shortened by 7 bases and J by 2 bases, with 17 bases between the two germline ends. CDR3 region: CSGYSGGDNYGYTF. CDR3 DNA sequence: TGCAGCGGGTACAGCGGGGGGGACAACTATGGCTACACCTTC. The full variable domain, completed using reference TRBV29-1 and TRBJ1-2, is SAVISQKPSRDICQRGTSLTIQCQVDSQVTMMFWYRQQPGQSLTLIATANQGSEATYESGFVIDKFPISRPNLTFSTLTVSNMSPEDSSIYLCSGYSGGDNYGYTFGSGTRLTVV.

The chain has TRBV6-6 and TRBJ2-1; 10 bases match TRBD2. Germline V gives CDR1 MNHNY, CDR2 SVGAGI (reference sequence). The CDR3 consists of 16 residues. Trimming at V came to 0 bases and at J to 5 bases, leaving 4 bases not matched to a gene. The chain's CDR3 is CASSYSSLAGDNEQFF. The CDR3 DNA sequence: TGTGCCAGCAGTTACTCGAGTCTAGCGGGGGACAATGAGCAGTTCTTC.

This CDR3 is CASRSPGQNNYGYTF. The CDR3 DNA sequence: TGTGCCAGCAGATCCCCGGGACAGAATAACTATGGCTACACCTTC. The gene calls are TRBV28 and TRBJ1-2, with TRBD1 matching over 7 bases. The CDR3 consists of 15 residues. From germline, CDR1 is MDHEN and CDR2 SYDVKM. V lost 6 bases to trimming and J lost 1 base; unmatched junction nucleotides: 8.

The V and J genes are TRBV6-5 and TRBJ1-1, with 8 bases fitting TRBD1. With V trimmed by 6 bases and J by 11 bases, 11 bases remained unmatched. Germline values: CDR1 MNHEY, CDR2 SVGAGI. This CDR3 has 13 residues. Written as DNA, the CDR3 is TGTGCCAGCAGCCGACAGGGGAGTCAAAAGGCTTTCTTT. It specifies CASSRQGSQKAFF.

This clone has a single count. The CDR3 DNA is TGTGCCAGCAGGCTCGGGACAGGGAAACGTACCATATATTTT. Protein: CASRLGTGKRTIYF. The V call is TRBV28, the J call TRBJ1-3; TRBD1 matches 9 bases. Germline-derived CDR1 and CDR2 are MDHEN and SYDVKM. This CDR3 spans 14 amino acids. Germline trimming cut 6 bases from V and 10 bases from J; bases unmatched to any gene: 10.

This chain links TRBV6-6 with TRBJ1-1; a weak D match, TRBD1 (5 bases). The germline gives CDR1 MNHNY, CDR2 SVGAGI (reference sequence). Deletions cut 6 bases from V and 1 base from J, with 9 bases between. The CDR3 contains 13 residues. CDR3 bases: TGTGCCAGCAGGCGAACAGGGAACACTGAAGCTTTCTTT. This sequence encodes CASRRTGNTEAFF.

This clone was detected only once. This chain joins TRBV28 and TRBJ2-7, with TRBD1 matching 8 bases. Germline CDR1 MDHEN, CDR2 SYDVKM. The trim removed 5 bases at V and 6 bases at J, leaving 18 bases unmatched. The CDR3 contains 17 residues. CDR3 in amino acids: CASSPTIQQGAAIEQYF. The CDR3 DNA reads TGTGCCAGCAGTCCCACTATTCAGCAGGGGGCGGCGATCGAGCAGTACTTC.

The chain links TRBV10-3 to TRBJ2-6; 8 nucleotides match TRBD1. V dropped 9 bases and J dropped 2; count of bases not matched to a gene: 6. The CDR3 loop spans 15 amino acids. The germline V gene encodes CDR1 ENHRY and CDR2 SYGVKD. Here the CDR3 DNA reads TGTGCCATTTCGGACAGGGCGGCTGGGGCCAACGTCCTGACTTTC. Its protein product is CAISDRAAGANVLTF.

V is TRBV27 and J is TRBJ1-2; TRBD1 matches at 9 bases. Germline V gives CDR1 MNHEY, CDR2 SMNVEV (reference sequence). This CDR3 comprises 14 residues. After removal of 3 bases from V and 6 bases from J, the junction contained 5 bases not matched to a gene. CDR3 in amino acids: CASSFYGQGHGYTF. CDR3 sequence (DNA): TGTGCCAGCAGTTTTTACGGACAGGGGCATGGCTACACCTTC.

V and J are TRBV3-1 (or the pseudogene TRBV3-2) and TRBJ2-5, with 10 nucleotides matching TRBD2. The V and J ends lost 2 bases and 2 bases, in that order; junction bases with no gene match: 11. This CDR3 has 18 amino acids. The V gene's germline CDR1 is LGHDT and CDR2 YNNKEL (reference sequence). This CDR3 reads CASSQPIYSGGKQETQYF. The CDR3 DNA reads TGTGCCAGCAGCCAACCGATTTATAGCGGGGGGAAACAAGAGACCCAGTACTTC.